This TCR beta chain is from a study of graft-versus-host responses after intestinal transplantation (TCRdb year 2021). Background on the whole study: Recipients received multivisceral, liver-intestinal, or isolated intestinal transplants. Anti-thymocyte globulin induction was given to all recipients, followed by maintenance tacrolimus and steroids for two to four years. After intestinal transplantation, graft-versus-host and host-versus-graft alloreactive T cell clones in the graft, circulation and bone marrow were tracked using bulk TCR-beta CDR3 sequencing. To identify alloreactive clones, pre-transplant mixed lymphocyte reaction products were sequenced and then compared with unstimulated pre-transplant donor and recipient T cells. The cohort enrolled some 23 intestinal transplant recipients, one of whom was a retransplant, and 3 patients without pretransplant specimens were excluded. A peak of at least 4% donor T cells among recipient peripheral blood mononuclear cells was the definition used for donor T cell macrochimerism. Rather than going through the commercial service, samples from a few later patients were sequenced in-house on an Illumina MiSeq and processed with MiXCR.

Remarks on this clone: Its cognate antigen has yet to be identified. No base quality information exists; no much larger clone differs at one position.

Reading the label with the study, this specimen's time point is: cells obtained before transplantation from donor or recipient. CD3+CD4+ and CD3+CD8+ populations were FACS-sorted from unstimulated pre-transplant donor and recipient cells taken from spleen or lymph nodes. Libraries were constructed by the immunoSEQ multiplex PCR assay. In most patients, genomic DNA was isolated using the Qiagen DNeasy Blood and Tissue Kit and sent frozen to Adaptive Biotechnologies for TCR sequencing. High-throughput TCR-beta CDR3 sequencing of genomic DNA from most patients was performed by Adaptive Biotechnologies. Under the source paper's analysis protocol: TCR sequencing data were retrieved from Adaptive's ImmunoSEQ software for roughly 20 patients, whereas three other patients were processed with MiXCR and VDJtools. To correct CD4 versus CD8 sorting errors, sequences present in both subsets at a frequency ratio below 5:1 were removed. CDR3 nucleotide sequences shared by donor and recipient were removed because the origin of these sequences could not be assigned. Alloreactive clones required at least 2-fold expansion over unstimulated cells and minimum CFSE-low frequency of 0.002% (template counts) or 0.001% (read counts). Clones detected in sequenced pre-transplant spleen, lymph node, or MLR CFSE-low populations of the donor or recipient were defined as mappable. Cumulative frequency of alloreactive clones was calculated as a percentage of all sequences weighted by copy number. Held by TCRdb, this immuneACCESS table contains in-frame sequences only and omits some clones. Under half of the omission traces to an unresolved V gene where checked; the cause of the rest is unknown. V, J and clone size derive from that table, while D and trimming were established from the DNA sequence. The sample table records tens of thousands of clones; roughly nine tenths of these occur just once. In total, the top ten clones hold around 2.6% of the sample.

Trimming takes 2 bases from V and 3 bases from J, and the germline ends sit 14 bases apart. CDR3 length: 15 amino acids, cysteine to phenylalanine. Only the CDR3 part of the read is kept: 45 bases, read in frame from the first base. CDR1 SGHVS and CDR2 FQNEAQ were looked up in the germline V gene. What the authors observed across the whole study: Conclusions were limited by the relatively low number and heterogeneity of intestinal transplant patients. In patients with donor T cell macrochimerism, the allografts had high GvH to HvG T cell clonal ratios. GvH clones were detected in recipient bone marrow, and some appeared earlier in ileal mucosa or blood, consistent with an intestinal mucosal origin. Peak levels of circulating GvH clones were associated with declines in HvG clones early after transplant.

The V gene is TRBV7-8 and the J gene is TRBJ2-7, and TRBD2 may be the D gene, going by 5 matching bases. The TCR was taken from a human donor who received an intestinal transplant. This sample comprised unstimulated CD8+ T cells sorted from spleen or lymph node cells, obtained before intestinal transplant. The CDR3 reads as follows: CASSLNIRESYEQYF. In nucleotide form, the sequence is TGTGCCAGCAGCTTAAACATCCGGGAAAGCTACGAGCAGTACTTC.